This record covers a single TCR beta chain. The sample belongs to a study of blood T cell repertoires in COVID-19. The protocol was immunoSEQ multiplex PCR, while the TCRdb copy is restricted to in-frame clones and leaves out a portion. The sample lists fewer than 250,000 clones, approximately 86% occurring once. The TCR originated in a woman aged 55-69 years with active or convalescent COVID-19. The source material was peripheral blood.

The CDR3 nucleotides are TGTGCCAGCACCCTCGGACTAGCGGGAGACGAGCAGTACTTC. Translated: CASTLGLAGDEQYF. The V gene is TRBV7-9, the J gene TRBJ2-7; TRBD2 agrees at 13 bases. This CDR3 is 14 amino acids long. Germline CDR1 SEHNR, CDR2 FQNEAQ (reference sequence). After removal of 7 bases from V and 5 bases from J, the junction contained 5 bases not matched to a gene.